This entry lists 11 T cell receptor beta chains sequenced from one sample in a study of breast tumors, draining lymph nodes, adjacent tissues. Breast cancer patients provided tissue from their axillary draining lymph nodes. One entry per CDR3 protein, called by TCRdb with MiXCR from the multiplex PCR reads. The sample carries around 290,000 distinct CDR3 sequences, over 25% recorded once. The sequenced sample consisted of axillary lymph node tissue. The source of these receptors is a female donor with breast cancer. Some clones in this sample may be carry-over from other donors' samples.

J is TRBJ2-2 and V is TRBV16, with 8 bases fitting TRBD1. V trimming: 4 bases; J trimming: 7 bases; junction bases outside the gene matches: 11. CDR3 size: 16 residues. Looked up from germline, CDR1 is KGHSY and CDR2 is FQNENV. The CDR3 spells CASSRTGIVDIGELFF. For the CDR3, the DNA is TGTGCCAGCAGCCGGACAGGGATCGTGGACATCGGGGAGCTGTTTTTT.

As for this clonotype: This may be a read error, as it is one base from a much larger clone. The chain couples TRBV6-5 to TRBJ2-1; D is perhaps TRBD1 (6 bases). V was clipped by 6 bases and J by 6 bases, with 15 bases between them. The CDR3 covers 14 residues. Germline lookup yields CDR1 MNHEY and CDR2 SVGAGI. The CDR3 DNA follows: TGTGCCAGCAGCCAGGACAGCGCTCGCAATGAGCAGTTCTTC. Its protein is CASSQDSARNEQFF.

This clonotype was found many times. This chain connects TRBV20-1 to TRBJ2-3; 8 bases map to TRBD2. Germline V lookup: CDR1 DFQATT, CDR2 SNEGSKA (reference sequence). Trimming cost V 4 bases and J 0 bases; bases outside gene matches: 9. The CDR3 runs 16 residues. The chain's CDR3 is CSATYLAGTSTDTQYF. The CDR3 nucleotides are TGCAGTGCTACCTACTTAGCGGGAACTAGCACAGATACGCAGTATTTT.

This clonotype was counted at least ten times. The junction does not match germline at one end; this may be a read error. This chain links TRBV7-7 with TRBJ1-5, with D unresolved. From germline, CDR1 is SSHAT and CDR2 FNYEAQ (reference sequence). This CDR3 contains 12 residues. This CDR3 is CASSPKDVPQHF. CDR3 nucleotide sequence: TGTGCTAGCAGCCCCAAGGACGTACCCCAGCATTTT.

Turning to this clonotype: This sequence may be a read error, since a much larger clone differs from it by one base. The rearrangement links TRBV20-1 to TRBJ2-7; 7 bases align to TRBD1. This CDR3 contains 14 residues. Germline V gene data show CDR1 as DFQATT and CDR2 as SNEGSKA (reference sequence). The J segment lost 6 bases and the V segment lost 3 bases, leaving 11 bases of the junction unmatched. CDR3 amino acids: CSASQGQLLSEQYF. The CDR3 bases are TGCAGTGCTAGCCAGGGACAGTTGCTCTCCGAGCAGTACTTC.

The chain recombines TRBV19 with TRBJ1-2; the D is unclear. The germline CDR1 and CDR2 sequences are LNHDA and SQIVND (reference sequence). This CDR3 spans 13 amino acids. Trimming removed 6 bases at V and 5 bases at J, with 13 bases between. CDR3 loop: CASRPIGLYGYTF. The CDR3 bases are TGTGCCAGTAGGCCAATCGGACTTTATGGCTACACCTTC.

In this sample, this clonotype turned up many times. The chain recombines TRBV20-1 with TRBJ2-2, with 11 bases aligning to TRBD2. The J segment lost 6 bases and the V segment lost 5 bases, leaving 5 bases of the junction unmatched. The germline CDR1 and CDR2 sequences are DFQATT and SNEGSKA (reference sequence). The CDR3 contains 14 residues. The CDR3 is CSAPRTSGPGELFF. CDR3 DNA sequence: TGCAGTGCTCCCCGGACTAGCGGGCCCGGGGAGCTGTTTTTT.

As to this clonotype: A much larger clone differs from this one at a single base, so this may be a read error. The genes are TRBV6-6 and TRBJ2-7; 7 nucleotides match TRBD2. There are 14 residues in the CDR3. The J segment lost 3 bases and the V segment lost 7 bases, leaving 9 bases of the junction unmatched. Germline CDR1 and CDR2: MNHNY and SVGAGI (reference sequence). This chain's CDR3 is CASTPDGDYYEQYF. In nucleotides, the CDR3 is TGTGCCAGCACCCCAGACGGGGACTACTACGAGCAGTACTTC.

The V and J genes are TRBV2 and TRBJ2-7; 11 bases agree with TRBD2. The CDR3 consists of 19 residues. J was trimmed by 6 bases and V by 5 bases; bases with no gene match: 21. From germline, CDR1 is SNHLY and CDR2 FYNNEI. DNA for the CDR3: TGTGCCAGCAGTTTATCTACTAGCGGGAGAGTCGGTAGGAGCGGCGAGCAGTACTTC. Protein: CASSLSTSGRVGRSGEQYF.

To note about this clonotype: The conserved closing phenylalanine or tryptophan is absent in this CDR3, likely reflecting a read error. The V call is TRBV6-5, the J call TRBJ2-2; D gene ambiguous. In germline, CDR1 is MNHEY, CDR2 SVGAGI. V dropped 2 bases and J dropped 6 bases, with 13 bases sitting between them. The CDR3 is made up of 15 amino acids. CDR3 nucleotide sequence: TGTGCCAGCAGTTACCTCTCCAATACGGCCGGGGAGCTGTTTTCT. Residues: CASSYLSNTAGELFS.

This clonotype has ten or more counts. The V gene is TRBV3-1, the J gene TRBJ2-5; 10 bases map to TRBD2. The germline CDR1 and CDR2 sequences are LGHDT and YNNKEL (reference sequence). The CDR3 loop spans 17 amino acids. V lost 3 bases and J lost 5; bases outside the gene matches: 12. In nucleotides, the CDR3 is TGTGCCAGCAGCCAGCCCGTAATAGCGGGAGGTAGGGAGACCCAGTACTTC. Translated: CASSQPVIAGGRETQYF.